The 25 T cell receptor beta chains reported below all come from one sample, sequenced in a study of blood T cells in healthy people across ages. A J-beta primer mix and a sample-barcoded 5' primer were used in a second PCR of about 7 to 12 cycles. TCRdb redid the calling of the 5' RACE reads with MiXCR, one entry per CDR3 protein. In the table there are more than 700,000 distinct CDR3 sequences, about half of which are singletons. Sample: blood. Source of these receptors: a man aged 80 or over in good health.

This clonotype was counted only a few times. The chain carries TRBV20-1 and TRBJ2-3, with TRBD1 as a possible D gene (6 bases). The CDR3 is 15 amino acids. Germline V gene data show CDR1 as DFQATT and CDR2 as SNEGSKA (reference sequence). V lost 4 bases, J lost 0 bases, and 14 bases lay in between. The CDR3 nucleotides read TGCAGTGCTAAGGCAGGGGCAACTAGCACAGATACGCAGTATTTT. It is translated as CSAKAGATSTDTQYF.

This clonotype has more than one count but fewer than ten. The DNA for the CDR3 is TGTGCCAGCAGCTTAAGACAGCGGGAGGGCCCCTACGAGCAGTACTTC. Protein product: CASSLRQREGPYEQYF. The chain links TRBV7-3 to TRBJ2-7; 10 bases match TRBD2. Per germline, CDR1 SGHTA and CDR2 FQGTGA. The CDR3 length is 16 residues. The junction had 5 bases not matched to a gene; V was cut back by 1 base and J by 2 bases.

This chain connects TRBV29-1 to TRBJ2-2; 8 bases line up with TRBD1. V lost 6 bases, J lost 4 bases, and 7 bases stayed unmatched. The CDR3 is 14 amino acids. The germline CDR1 and CDR2 sequences are SQVTM and ANQGSEA. This chain's CDR3 is CSVARTGSTGELFF. In DNA, the CDR3 is TGCAGCGTCGCCCGGACAGGGAGCACCGGGGAGCTGTTTTTT.

This clonotype came up a few times. The rearrangement links TRBV12-3 or TRBV12-4 to TRBJ2-7, with 8 bases identical to TRBD1. The CDR3 sequence is 14 residues long. Trimming removed 7 bases from V and 4 bases from J; junction bases left unmatched: 9. CDR3 DNA sequence: TGTGCCAGCACCCCAGGACAGGGAAGGTACGAGCAGTACTTC. Its protein is CASTPGQGRYEQYF.

Turning to this clonotype: A read error may produce the germline difference seen at one junction end. This chain's CDR3 is CACSVSGTGPQTQYF. In nucleotides, the CDR3 is TGTGCCTGCAGCGTCTCCGGGACAGGGCCACAGACCCAGTACTTC. The rearrangement uses TRBV9 and TRBJ2-4, with 9 bases identical to TRBD1. The J call is doubtful: the DNA matches TRBJ2-5 better. The CDR3 runs to 15 residues. Germline V CDR1 and CDR2: SGDLS, YYNGEE.

The rearrangement uses TRBV9 and TRBJ2-2, with D hard to call. The CDR3 has 15 amino acids. Trimming took 3 bases from V and 6 from J, leaving 15 bases between them. The germline gives CDR1 SGDLS, CDR2 YYNGEE. The CDR3 sequence is CASSASNLGAGELFF. Written as DNA, the CDR3 is TGTGCCAGCAGCGCTTCCAACCTAGGAGCCGGGGAGCTGTTTTTT.

This clonotype has only a few counts. The CDR3, as DNA: TGCGCCAGCAGCTTGGGTTCCCCTCAAGAGACCCAGTACTTC. Residues: CASSLGSPQETQYF. This rearrangement joins TRBV5-1 to TRBJ2-7; D remains unclear. Gene TRBJ2-5 matches the end of the DNA better, so the J call may be wrong. The germline CDR1 and CDR2 sequences are SGHRS and YFSETQ. The CDR3 is 14 amino acids.

The V call is TRBV15, the J call TRBJ2-7; D is ambiguous. CDR3 length: 13 residues. Germline loops: CDR1 LNHNV, CDR2 YYDKDF (reference sequence). The V and J ends lost 3 bases and 0 bases respectively, with 6 bases between them. As DNA, the CDR3 is TGTGCCACCAGCAGGTCCCCCTCCTACGAGCAGTACTTC. Residues: CATSRSPSYEQYF.

The rearrangement links TRBV7-2 to TRBJ2-1; 14 bases agree with TRBD2. The germline gives CDR1 SGHTA, CDR2 FQGNSA. With V trimmed by 6 bases and J by 10 bases, 14 bases remained unmatched. The CDR3 is 17 amino acids. CDR3 sequence: CASRLGGTSGSSGEQFF. The CDR3 region has the DNA TGTGCCAGCAGACTTGGGGGGACTAGCGGGAGTTCAGGCGAGCAGTTCTTC.

The table lists this clonotype with a count of one. This rearrangement joins TRBV20-1 to TRBJ2-5; 8 nucleotides align to TRBD1. The J call may be faulty, since TRBJ2-7 better matches the DNA end. Germline V lookup: CDR1 DFQATT, CDR2 SNEGSKA (reference sequence). This CDR3 spans 14 amino acids. In nucleotides, the CDR3 is TGCAGTGCTCTCCGGGACAGGAGTATCTACGAGCAGTACTTC. Encoded protein: CSALRDRSIYEQYF.

The V and J genes are TRBV20-1 and TRBJ1-3, with D perhaps matching TRBD1 (6 bases). The CDR3 covers 16 residues. Trimming cost V 0 bases and J 3 bases, with 15 bases left between them. CDR1 is DFQATT, CDR2 SNEGSKA, per germline (reference sequence). The CDR3 DNA reads TGCAGTGCTAGAGATTCGGCGGGGGCTGTTGGAAACACCATATATTTT. It translates to CSARDSAGAVGNTIYF.

The V and J genes are TRBV28 and TRBJ2-3; TRBD2 might be the D (5 bases). Looked up from germline, CDR1 is MDHEN and CDR2 is SYDVKM. V shed 7 bases and J shed 3 bases, with 11 bases lying between them. There are 13 residues in the CDR3. DNA for the CDR3: TGTGCCAGCATAACGGGGAGAACAGATACGCAGTATTTT. Translation gives CASITGRTDTQYF.

CDR3 sequence (DNA): TGTGCCAGCAGTCGGGGACTGGCAGCCAAAAACATTCAGTACTTC. The encoded protein is CASSRGLAAKNIQYF. V is TRBV12-3 or TRBV12-4 and J is TRBJ2-4; TRBD2 is a possible D gene (6 bases). This CDR3 has 15 amino acids. Trimming took 5 bases from V and 0 from J, leaving 11 bases between them.

Regarding this clonotype: A clone one base away is much larger, so this may be a read error. This chain uses TRBV24-1 with TRBJ2-5, with a possible D match to TRBD2 (6 bases). Germline V gene lookup returns CDR1 KGHDR and CDR2 SFDVKD. V dropped 7 bases and J dropped 7 bases, with 24 bases sitting between them. The CDR3 covers 16 residues. The CDR3 protein is CATSDPGEASGGTQYF. The CDR3 region has the DNA TGTGCCACCAGCGACCCCGGGGAGGCCAGTGGAGGGACCCAGTACTTC.

The J gene is TRBJ1-2, the V gene TRBV28; possibly TRBD1 for D (5 bases). Germline lookup yields CDR1 MDHEN and CDR2 SYDVKM. This CDR3 contains 15 residues. V gave up 2 bases and J gave up 8 bases, with 18 bases separating them. CDR3 amino acids: CASSLTRGQLWGYTF. The CDR3 DNA sequence: TGTGCCAGCAGTTTAACGCGGGGCCAGCTATGGGGCTACACCTTC.

This clonotype was recorded at least ten times. One end of the junction fails to match germline, which may point to a read error. The DNA for the CDR3 is TGCGCCAGCAGCGTGACAGTGAACACTGAAGCTTTCTTT. It codes for CASSVTVNTEAFF. The V call is TRBV12-3 or TRBV12-4, the J call TRBJ1-1, with D tentatively TRBD1 (5 bases). The CDR3 sequence is 13 residues long.

Points on this clonotype: Just one base apart from a much larger clone, this may be a read error. This chain connects TRBV5-1 to TRBJ1-2; the D is unclear. Per the germline V gene, CDR1 is SGHRS and CDR2 is YFSETQ. This CDR3 is 14 amino acids long. The CDR3 protein is CASNTETSNHGYTF. The DNA for the CDR3 is TGCGCCAGCAATACAGAGACTTCTAACCATGGCTACACCTTC.

The CDR3 is CATSSLDRAKETQYF. In DNA, the CDR3 is TGTGCCACCAGCAGCTTGGACAGAGCCAAAGAGACCCAGTACTTC. V usage is TRBV15 and J usage is TRBJ2-4, with a weak D call TRBD1 (6 bases). The end of the DNA fits TRBJ2-5 better, so the J call may be wrong. Germline V lookup: CDR1 LNHNV, CDR2 YYDKDF (reference sequence). This CDR3 region has 15 residues.

This clonotype was seen a handful of times. V gene TRBV20-1 combines with J gene TRBJ2-7; 7 bases are shared with TRBD2. This CDR3 spans 12 amino acids. Trimming at V came to 6 bases and at J to 5 bases, leaving 7 bases not matched to a gene. Germline V lookup: CDR1 DFQATT, CDR2 SNEGSKA (reference sequence). CDR3 in amino acids: CSAGTIDNEQYF. The CDR3 DNA sequence: TGCAGTGCCGGGACTATTGACAACGAGCAGTACTTC.

The V gene is TRBV12-3 or TRBV12-4, the J gene TRBJ2-7; D may be TRBD2 (5 bases). V was shortened by 5 bases and J by 2 bases, with 13 bases between the two germline ends. This CDR3 spans 14 amino acids. The CDR3 DNA reads TGTGCCAGCAGTAGGACTCCCCCCACCTACGAGCAGTACTTC. It translates to CASSRTPPTYEQYF.

A remark on this clonotype: This clone may be a read error of a much larger clone one base away. V gene TRBV12-3 or TRBV12-4 combines with J gene TRBJ2-5; D not resolved. The CDR3 has 13 amino acids. V lost 2 bases to trimming and J lost 11 bases, with 15 bases between them. The CDR3 sequence: CASSLSGFNEQYF. CDR3 in DNA: TGTGCCAGCAGTTTATCTGGATTTAATGAGCAGTACTTC.

The J gene is TRBJ2-7, the V gene TRBV7-9; D may be TRBD2 (5 bases). In germline, CDR1 is SEHNR, CDR2 FQNEAQ (reference sequence). The V and J ends lost 3 bases and 4 bases respectively, with 13 bases between them. The CDR3 contains 14 residues. The DNA for the CDR3 is TGTGCCAGCAGCTTTTTTGAGGGAGTATACGAGCAGTACTTC. Amino acids: CASSFFEGVYEQYF.

The chain has TRBV6-1 and TRBJ2-7, with 13 bases identical to TRBD2. CDR1 and CDR2 (germline): MNHNS, SASEGT. V lost 3 bases, J lost 7 bases, and 6 bases stayed unmatched. This CDR3 comprises 15 residues. Here the CDR3 DNA reads TGTGCCAGCAGTGACAGACTAGCGGGAGGCAATGAGCAGTACTTC. This gives the protein CASSDRLAGGNEQYF.

In regard to this clonotype: One end of the junction is discordant with germline, which a read error may explain. This chain links TRBV10-2 with TRBJ2-7; 7 nucleotides agree with TRBD1. The J call could be wrong; TRBJ2-5 is a better fit for the DNA end. Germline lookup yields CDR1 WSHSY and CDR2 SAAADI. The CDR3 is made up of 15 amino acids. This CDR3 is CASSEGGQNQATQYF. The CDR3 DNA sequence: TGCGCCAGCAGTGAGGGGGGACAGAACCAAGCGACCCAGTACTTC.

The chain couples TRBV7-7 to TRBJ2-1; TRBD1 matches 7 bases. The CDR3 has 15 amino acids. Per the germline V gene, CDR1 is SSHAT and CDR2 is FNYEAQ (reference sequence). The V gene end was trimmed by 4 bases and the J gene end by 2 bases; junction bases not matched to a gene: 5. The CDR3 nucleotides read TGTGCCAGCAGCTCCGGGACAGCGACCTACAATGAGCAGTTCTTC. Its protein product is CASSSGTATYNEQFF.